This paragraph covers one TCR beta chain sequence. The record originates from a study of blood T cell repertoires in COVID-19. Assay used: immunoSEQ multiplex PCR; TCRdb lists only in-frame clones, some missing. The table has around 160,000 clones, under 90% seen once. Germline CDR1 and CDR2: SGHRS and YFSETQ. The CDR3 loop spans 15 amino acids. With 0 bases clipped from V and 7 bases from J, the junction kept 7 bases outside the gene matches. This receptor was taken from a human donor in a cohort sampled during active COVID-19. The specimen was peripheral blood. The chain has TRBV5-1 and TRBJ2-5; 9 nucleotides agree with TRBD2. CDR3 nucleotide sequence: TGCGCCAGCAGCTTGGCGCGGGGGGGTTCCGTGACCCAGTACTTC. Encoded protein: CASSLARGGSVTQYF. Using reference TRBV5-1 and TRBJ2-5 for the parts outside the CDR3, the full variable domain is KAGVTQTPRYLIKTRGQQVTLSCSPISGHRSVSWYQQTPGQGLQFLFEYFSETQRNKGNFPGRFSGRQFSNSRSEMNVSTLELGDSALYLCASSLARGGSVTQYFGPGTRLLVL.